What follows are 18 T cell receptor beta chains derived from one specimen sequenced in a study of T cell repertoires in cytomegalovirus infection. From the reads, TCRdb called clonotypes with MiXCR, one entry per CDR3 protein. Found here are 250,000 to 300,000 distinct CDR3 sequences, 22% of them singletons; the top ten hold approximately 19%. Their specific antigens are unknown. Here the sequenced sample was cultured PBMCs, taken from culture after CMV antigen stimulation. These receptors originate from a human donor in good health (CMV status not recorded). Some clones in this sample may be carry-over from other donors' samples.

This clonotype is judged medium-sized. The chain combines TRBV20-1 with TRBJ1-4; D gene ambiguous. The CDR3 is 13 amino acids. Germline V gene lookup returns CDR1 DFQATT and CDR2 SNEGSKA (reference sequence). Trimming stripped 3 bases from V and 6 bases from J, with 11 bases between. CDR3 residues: CSARVLEDEKLFF. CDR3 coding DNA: TGCAGTGCTAGGGTCCTCGAGGATGAAAAACTGTTTTTT.

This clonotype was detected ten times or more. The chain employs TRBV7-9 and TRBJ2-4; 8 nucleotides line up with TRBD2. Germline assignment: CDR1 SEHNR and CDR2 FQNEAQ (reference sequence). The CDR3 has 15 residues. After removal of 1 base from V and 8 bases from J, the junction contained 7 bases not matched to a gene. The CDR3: CASSLDPGGPDIQYF. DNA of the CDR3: TGTGCCAGCAGCTTAGACCCGGGAGGGCCCGACATTCAGTACTTC.

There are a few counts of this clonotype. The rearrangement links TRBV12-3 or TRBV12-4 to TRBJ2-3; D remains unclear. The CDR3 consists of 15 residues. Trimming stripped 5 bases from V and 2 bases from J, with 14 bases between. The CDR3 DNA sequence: TGTGCCAGCAGTCCCCGGGTATCTAACACAGATACGCAGTATTTT. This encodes CASSPRVSNTDTQYF.

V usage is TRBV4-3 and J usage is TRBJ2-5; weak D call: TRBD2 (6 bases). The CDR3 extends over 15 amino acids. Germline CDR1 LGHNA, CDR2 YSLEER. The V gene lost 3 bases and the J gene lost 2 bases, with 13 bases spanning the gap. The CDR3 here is CASSQSGTVQETQYF. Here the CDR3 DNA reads TGCGCCAGCAGCCAGTCCGGGACTGTACAAGAGACCCAGTACTTC.

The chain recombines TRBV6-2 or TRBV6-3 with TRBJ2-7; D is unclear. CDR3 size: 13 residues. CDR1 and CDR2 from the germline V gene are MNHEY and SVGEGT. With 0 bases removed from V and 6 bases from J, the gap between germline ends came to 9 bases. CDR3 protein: CASSYSSMVEQYF. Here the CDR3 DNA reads TGTGCCAGCAGTTACTCCTCTATGGTCGAGCAGTACTTC.

CDR3 bases: TGTGCCGGCCTTAGTAGCTCCTATAATTCACCCCTCCACTTT. Translated: CAGLSSSYNSPLHF. V is TRBV28 and J is TRBJ1-6; no firm D call. The length of the CDR3 is 14 residues. CDR1 is MDHEN and CDR2 is SYDVKM in the germline V gene. Trimming pared 11 bases from V and 0 bases from J, leaving 11 bases between.

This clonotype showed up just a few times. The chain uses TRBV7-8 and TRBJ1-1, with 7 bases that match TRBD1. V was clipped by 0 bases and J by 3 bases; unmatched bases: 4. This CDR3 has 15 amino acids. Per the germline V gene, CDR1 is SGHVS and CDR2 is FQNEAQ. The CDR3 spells CASSLAEGAYTEAFF. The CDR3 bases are TGTGCCAGCAGCTTAGCGGAGGGGGCCTACACTGAAGCTTTCTTT. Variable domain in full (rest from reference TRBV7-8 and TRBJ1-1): GAGVSQSPRYKVAKRGQDVALRCDPISGHVSLFWYQQALGQGPEFLTYFQNEAQLDKSGLPSDRFFAERPEGSVSTLKIQRTQQEDSAVYLCASSLAEGAYTEAFFGQGTRLTVV.

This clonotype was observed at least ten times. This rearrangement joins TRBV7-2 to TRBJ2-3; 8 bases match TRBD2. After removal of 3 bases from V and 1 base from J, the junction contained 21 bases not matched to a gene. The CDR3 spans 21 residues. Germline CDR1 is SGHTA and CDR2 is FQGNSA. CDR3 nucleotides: TGTGCCAGCAGCTTTGTCCCGCGACTAGCGAACCATCAAGGGGGCACAGATACGCAGTATTTT. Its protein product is CASSFVPRLANHQGGTDTQYF.

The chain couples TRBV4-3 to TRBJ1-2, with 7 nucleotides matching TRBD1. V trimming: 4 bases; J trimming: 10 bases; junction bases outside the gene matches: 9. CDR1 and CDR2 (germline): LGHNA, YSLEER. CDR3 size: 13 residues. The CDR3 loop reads CASSLSDRVTYTF. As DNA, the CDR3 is TGCGCCAGCAGCCTATCCGACAGGGTGACCTACACCTTC.

CDR3 nucleotides: TGCAGTGCTAGAGAAGGGCGACGCGAGACCCAGTACTTC. Its translation: CSAREGRRETQYF. V usage is TRBV20-1 and J usage is TRBJ2-5; D call uncertain. Germline assignment: CDR1 DFQATT and CDR2 SNEGSKA (reference sequence). Trimming stripped 0 bases from V and 5 bases from J, with 10 bases between. This CDR3 is built from 13 residues.

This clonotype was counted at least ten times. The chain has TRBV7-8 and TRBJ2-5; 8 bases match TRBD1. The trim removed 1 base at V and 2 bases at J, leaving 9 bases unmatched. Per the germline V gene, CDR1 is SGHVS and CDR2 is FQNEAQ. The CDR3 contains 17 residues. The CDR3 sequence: CASSLGSGDRWQETQYF. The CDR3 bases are TGTGCCAGCAGCTTAGGGTCTGGGGACAGGTGGCAAGAGACCCAGTACTTC. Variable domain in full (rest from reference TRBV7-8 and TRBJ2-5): GAGVSQSPRYKVAKRGQDVALRCDPISGHVSLFWYQQALGQGPEFLTYFQNEAQLDKSGLPSDRFFAERPEGSVSTLKIQRTQQEDSAVYLCASSLGSGDRWQETQYFGPGTRLLVL.

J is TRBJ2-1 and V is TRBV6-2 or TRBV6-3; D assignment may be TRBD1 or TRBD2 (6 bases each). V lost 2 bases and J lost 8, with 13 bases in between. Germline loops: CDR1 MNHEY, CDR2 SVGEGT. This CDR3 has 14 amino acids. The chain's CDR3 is CASSYAGTSHEQFF. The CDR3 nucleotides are TGTGCCAGCAGTTACGCGGGGACATCCCATGAGCAGTTCTTC.

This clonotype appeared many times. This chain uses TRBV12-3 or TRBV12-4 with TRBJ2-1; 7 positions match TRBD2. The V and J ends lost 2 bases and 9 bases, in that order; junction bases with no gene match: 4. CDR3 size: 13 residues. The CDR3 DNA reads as TGTGCCAGCAGTTTACGGGGGAGGGGTGAGCAGTTCTTC. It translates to CASSLRGRGEQFF.

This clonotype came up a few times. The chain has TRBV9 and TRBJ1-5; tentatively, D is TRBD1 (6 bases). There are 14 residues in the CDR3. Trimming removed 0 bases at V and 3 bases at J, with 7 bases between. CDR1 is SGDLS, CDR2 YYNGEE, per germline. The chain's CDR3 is CASSVGDTNQPQHF. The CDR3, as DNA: TGTGCCAGCAGCGTAGGGGACACCAATCAGCCCCAGCATTTT.

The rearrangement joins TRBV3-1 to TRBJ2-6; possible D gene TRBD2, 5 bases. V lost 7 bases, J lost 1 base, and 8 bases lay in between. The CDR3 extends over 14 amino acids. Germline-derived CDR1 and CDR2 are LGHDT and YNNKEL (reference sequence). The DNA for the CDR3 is TGTGCCAGCAATGCGGGTTCTGGGGCCAACGTCCTGACTTTC. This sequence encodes CASNAGSGANVLTF.

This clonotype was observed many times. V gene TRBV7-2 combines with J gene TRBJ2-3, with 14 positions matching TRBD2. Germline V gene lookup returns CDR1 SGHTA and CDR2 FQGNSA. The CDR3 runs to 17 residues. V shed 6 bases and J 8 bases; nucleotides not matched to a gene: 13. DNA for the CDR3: TGTGCCAGCAGTTTACCGGGACTAGCGGGAGTCTCTGCTACGCAGTATTTT. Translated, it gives CASSLPGLAGVSATQYF.

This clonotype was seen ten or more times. The CDR3 protein is CASSLVGQGASGYTF. CDR3 coding DNA: TGTGCCAGCAGCTTAGTGGGACAGGGGGCGAGTGGCTACACCTTC. V and J are TRBV11-2 and TRBJ1-2; 12 bases are a match to TRBD1. The CDR3 loop spans 15 amino acids. Germline V CDR1 and CDR2: SGHAT, FQNNGV. V lost 1 base to trimming and J lost 7 bases; unmatched junction nucleotides: 4.

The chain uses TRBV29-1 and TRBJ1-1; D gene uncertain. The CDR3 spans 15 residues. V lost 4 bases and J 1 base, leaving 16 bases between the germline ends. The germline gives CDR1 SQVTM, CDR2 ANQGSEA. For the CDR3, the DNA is TGCAGCGTTGTTCCCGCGTGGGGAGCGAACACTGAAGCTTTCTTT. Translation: CSVVPAWGANTEAFF. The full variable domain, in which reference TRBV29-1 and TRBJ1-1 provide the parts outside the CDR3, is SAVISQKPSRDICQRGTSLTIQCQVDSQVTMMFWYRQQPGQSLTLIATANQGSEATYESGFVIDKFPISRPNLTFSTLTVSNMSPEDSSIYLCSVVPAWGANTEAFFGQGTRLTVV.